This T cell receptor beta chain was recovered during a study of human T cells and chemical hapten exposure. Described time point: patch test 3, about 24 weeks after DPC sensitization. The treatment: therapeutic diphenylcyclopropenone sensitization with weekly scalp DPC. It was unfractionated whole blood from which total RNA was extracted. TCRdb re-analysed the RACE reads in MiXCR, keeping a single row per CDR3 protein. The table lists some 170,000 distinct CDR3 sequences, roughly 25% of them singletons. This CDR3 region has 17 residues. Germline CDR1 reads SGDLS; CDR2 reads YYNGEE. V gave up 0 bases and J gave up 2 bases; unmatched junction bases: 8.

This rearrangement joins TRBV9 to TRBJ2-1, with 7 bases fitting TRBD2. This sample comprised whole blood, obtained in connection with sensitization to the hapten diphenylcyclopropenone (DPC). The receptor was isolated from a woman in her late teens or twenties with alopecia areata. Some clones in this sample may be carry-over from other donors' samples. The CDR3 sequence: CASSVAAREIAYNEQFF. The DNA of the CDR3 is TGTGCCAGCAGCGTAGCAGCGCGGGAGATCGCCTACAATGAGCAGTTCTTC.